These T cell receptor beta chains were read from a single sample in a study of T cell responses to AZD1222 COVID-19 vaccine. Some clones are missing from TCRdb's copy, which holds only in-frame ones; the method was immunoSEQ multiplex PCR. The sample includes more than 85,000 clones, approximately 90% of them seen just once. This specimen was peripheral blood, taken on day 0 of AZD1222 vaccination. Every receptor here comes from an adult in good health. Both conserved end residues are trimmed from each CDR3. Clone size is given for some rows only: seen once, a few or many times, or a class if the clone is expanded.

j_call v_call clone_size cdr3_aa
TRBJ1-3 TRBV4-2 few ASSRDGPSSGNTIY
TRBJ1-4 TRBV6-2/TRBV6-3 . ASSYSREGSGLDEKLF
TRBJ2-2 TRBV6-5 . ASSYDPNPYTGELF
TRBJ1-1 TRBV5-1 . ASNLALNTEAF
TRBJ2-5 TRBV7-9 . ASQREIWETQY
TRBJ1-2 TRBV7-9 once ASSLPSRYGYT
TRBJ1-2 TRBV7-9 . ASSLGSGGVYYGYT
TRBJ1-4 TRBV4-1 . ASSQGEGTGGEKLF
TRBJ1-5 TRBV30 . AWSRSAGGNQPQH
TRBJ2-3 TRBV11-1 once ASSLGFTDTQY
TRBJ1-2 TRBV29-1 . SVGGRQGAYGYT
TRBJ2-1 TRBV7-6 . ASSFSGRGCNEQF
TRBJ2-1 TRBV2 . ASSEVAPLNEQF
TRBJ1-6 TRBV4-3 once ASSQGTGDNSPLH
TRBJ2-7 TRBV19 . ASKYGPEATYEQY
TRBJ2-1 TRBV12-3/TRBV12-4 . ASSFGGRNEQF
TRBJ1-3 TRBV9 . ASSVTGGDTIY
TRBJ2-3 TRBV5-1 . ASSQGLAGRVGTDTQY
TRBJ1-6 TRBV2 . ASSADYNSPLH
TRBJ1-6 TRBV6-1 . ASSETGVTSPLH
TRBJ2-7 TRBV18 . ASSPEAGSDYEQY
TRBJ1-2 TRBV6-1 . ASSEAPGNYGYT
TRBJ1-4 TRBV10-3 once AISADAFNEKLF
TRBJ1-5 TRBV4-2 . ASSQSNQPQH
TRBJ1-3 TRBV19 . ASSERRTGNTIY
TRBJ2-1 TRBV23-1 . ASSQTTRDYRYNEQF
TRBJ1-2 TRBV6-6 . ASSYRDGYT
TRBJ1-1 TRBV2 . ASSDGLNTEAF
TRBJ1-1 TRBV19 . ANTGTDGSNTEAF
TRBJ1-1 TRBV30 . AWLPASRTEAF
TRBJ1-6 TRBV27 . ASSLHPSSYNSPLH
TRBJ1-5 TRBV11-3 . ASSLPPAYSNQPQH
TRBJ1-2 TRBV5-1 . ASNPGAGGGYGYT
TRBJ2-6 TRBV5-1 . ASSFRGSGANVLT
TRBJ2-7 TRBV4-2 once ASSQDPGTGYEQY
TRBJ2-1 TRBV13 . ASSALGTSSYNEQF
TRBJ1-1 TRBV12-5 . ASGWNTEAF
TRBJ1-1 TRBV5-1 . ASSLEVNTEAF
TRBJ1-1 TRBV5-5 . ASSLGGSTEAF
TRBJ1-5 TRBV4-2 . ASSHAPGQINQPQH
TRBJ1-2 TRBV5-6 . ASSLILGISRGYT
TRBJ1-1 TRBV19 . ASSISSEAF
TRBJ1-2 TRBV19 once ASSILTGRGYGYT
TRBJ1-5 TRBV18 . ASSPNREVGNQPQH
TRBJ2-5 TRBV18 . ASSAPSRGGETQY
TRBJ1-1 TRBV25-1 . ASAFSGTNTEAF
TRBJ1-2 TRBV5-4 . ASSHPGQLSYGYT
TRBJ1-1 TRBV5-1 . ASRFTDRGNTEAF
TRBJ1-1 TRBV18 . ASSPALLAEAF
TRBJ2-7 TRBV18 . ASSPGQPAYEQY
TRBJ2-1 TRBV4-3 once ASQGGGEQF
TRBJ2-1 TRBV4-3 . ASGNYNEQF
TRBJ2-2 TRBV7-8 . ASSLGSGGTGELF
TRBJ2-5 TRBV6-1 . ATVGGIETQY
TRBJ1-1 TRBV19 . ASSNEGVKTEAF
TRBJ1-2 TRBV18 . ASSAGRAWYGYT
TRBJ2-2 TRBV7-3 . ASSSTGTIATGELF